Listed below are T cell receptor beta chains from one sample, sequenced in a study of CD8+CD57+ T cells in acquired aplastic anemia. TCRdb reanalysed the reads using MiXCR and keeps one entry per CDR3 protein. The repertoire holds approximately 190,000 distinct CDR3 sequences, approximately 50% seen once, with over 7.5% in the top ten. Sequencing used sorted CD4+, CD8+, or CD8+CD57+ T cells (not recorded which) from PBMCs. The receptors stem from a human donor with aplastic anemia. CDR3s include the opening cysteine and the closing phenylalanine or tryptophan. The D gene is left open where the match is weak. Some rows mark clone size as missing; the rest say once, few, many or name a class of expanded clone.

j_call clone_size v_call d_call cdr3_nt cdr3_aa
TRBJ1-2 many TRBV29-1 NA TGCAGCGTTGAAAATGCAGGGCTTGATGGCTACACCTTC CSVENAGLDGYTF
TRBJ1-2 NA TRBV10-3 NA TGTGCCACGATACAGGCTATGAGCTCTAACTATGGCTACACCTTC CATIQAMSSNYGYTF
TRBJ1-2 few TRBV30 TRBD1 TGTGCCTGGACCCTGACAGGGACTAACTATGGCTACACCTTC CAWTLTGTNYGYTF
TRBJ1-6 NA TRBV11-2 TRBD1 TGTGCCAGCCGCGCGTGGGGGACAGCAAATTCACCCCTCCACTTT CASRAWGTANSPLHF
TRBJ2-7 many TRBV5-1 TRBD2 TGCGCCAGCAGCCGGAGCGGGAGGAACGACGAGCAGTACTTC CASSRSGRNDEQYF
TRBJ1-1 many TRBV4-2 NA TGTGCCAGCAGCCAACGATCTGGGGGCGTGGTGGGTGCTTTCTTT CASSQRSGGVVGAFF
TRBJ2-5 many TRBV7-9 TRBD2 TGTGCCAGCAGCTTAGTAGCGGGAGTGAGAGAGACCCAGTACTTC CASSLVAGVRETQYF
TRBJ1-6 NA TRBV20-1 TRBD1 TGCAGTGGGGTACGACAGGGTAAAGCTAATTCACCCCTCCACTTT CSGVRQGKANSPLHF
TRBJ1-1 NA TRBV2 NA TGTGCCAGCAACACAGACATGAACACTGAAGCTTTCTTT CASNTDMNTEAFF
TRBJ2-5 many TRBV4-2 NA TGTGCCAGCAGCCAAGTAGCCGGGAGTCAGTACGAGACCCAGTACTTC CASSQVAGSQYETQYF
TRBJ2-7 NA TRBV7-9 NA TGTGCCATCGACAGGTCAAGGTACGAGCAGTACTTC CAIDRSRYEQYF
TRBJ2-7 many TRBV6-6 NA TGTGCCAGCAGTTACTCTTGGGTCTACGAGCAGTACTTC CASSYSWVYEQYF
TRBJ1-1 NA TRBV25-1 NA TGTGCCAGCAGACAGACAGGTTTGAACACTGAAGCTTTCTTT CASRQTGLNTEAFF
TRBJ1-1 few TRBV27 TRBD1 TGTGCCAGCAGTCTTGGATGGGGACAGGGTGCCACTGAAGCTTTCTTT CASSLGWGQGATEAFF
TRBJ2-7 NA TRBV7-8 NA TGTGCCAGCAGCCACATAGGCTACGAGCAGTACTTC CASSHIGYEQYF
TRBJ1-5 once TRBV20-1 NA TGCAGTGCTAGAGAAACAGGACCTAGCAATCAGCCCCAGCATTTT CSARETGPSNQPQHF